Each of the 26 T cell receptor beta chains below was sequenced from the same sample in a study of cytomegalovirus exposure and HLA in healthy donors. This table comes from immunoSEQ multiplex PCR, and its TCRdb copy is limited to in-frame clones, with some not included. The sample carries a few hundred thousand clones, around 89% recorded once. Sequencing was done on a sample of PBMCs. The source is a woman aged 18-30 years in good health and CMV-seronegative.

The chain carries TRBV4-1 and TRBJ1-6; a possible D gene is TRBD1 (5 bases). This CDR3 contains 18 residues. The ends were cut back, 4 bases at V and 7 bases at J, with 23 bases in the middle. The germline V gene has CDR1 MGHRA and CDR2 YSYEKL. The CDR3 is CASSPQGYPALINSPLHF. The CDR3 coding sequence is TGCGCCAGCAGCCCTCAGGGATATCCGGCCCTAATCAATTCACCCCTCCACTTT.

The V call is TRBV29-1, the J call TRBJ1-2, with TRBD1 as a possible D gene (6 bases). The CDR3 covers 13 residues. CDR1 SQVTM and CDR2 ANQGSEA come from the germline V gene. V was pared by 3 bases and J by 7 bases, with 15 bases between. CDR3 region: CSVEPRGVAGYTF. DNA for the CDR3: TGCAGCGTTGAGCCCAGGGGTGTTGCTGGCTACACCTTC.

The V call is TRBV10-3, the J call TRBJ1-2; perhaps TRBD1 as D (6 bases). V was cut by 5 bases and J by 2 bases, with 9 bases left in between. This CDR3 region has 13 residues. Germline assignment: CDR1 ENHRY and CDR2 SYGVKD. The CDR3 DNA reads TGTGCCATCAGTACCGACAGGAACTATGGCTACACCTTC. It specifies CAISTDRNYGYTF.

V and J are TRBV2 and TRBJ1-1; 10 bases are a match to TRBD1. Germline trimming cut 4 bases from V and 4 bases from J; bases unmatched to any gene: 3. CDR1 is SNHLY and CDR2 is FYNNEI in the germline V gene. The CDR3 totals 14 residues. CDR3 sequence: CASSGQGASTEAFF. CDR3 coding DNA: TGTGCCAGCAGTGGACAGGGGGCAAGCACTGAAGCTTTCTTT.

The chain is built from TRBV28 and TRBJ1-5; possible D gene TRBD1, 6 bases. The germline CDR1 and CDR2 sequences are MDHEN and SYDVKM. The CDR3 has 15 amino acids. Trimming removed 6 bases at V and 3 bases at J, with 15 bases between. The chain's CDR3 is CASRPTGRINQPQHF. The CDR3 DNA sequence: TGTGCCAGCAGACCGACAGGAAGGATCAATCAGCCCCAGCATTTT.

V usage is TRBV28 and J usage is TRBJ1-6; TRBD1 matches at 9 bases. Trimming took 6 bases from V and 6 from J; bases not matched to a gene: 9. The CDR3 has 16 residues. Germline-derived CDR1 and CDR2 are MDHEN and SYDVKM. CDR3 protein: CASRNRGTGSNSPLHF. CDR3 sequence (DNA): TGTGCCAGCAGGAATAGGGGGACAGGGTCTAATTCACCCCTCCACTTT.

The V call is TRBV4-1, the J call TRBJ1-1; 7 bases are a match to TRBD1. Germline V gene sequence: CDR1 MGHRA, CDR2 YSYEKL. J lost 3 bases, V lost 4 bases, and 2 bases had no gene match. The CDR3 consists of 13 residues. The CDR3 DNA sequence: TGCGCCAGCAGCCCAGGGGGATACACTGAAGCTTTCTTT. Protein product: CASSPGGYTEAFF.

The rearrangement uses TRBV2 and TRBJ1-1, with D hard to call. V lost 2 bases and J lost 1, with 14 bases in between. Germline-derived CDR1 and CDR2 are SNHLY and FYNNEI. This CDR3 comprises 16 residues. CDR3 sequence: CASSENTLTPNTEAFF. In DNA, the CDR3 is TGTGCCAGCAGTGAAAATACCCTAACCCCGAACACTGAAGCTTTCTTT.

The chain uses TRBV10-3 and TRBJ1-1; D is possibly TRBD1 (6 bases). Trimming stripped 7 bases from V and 4 bases from J, with 16 bases between. Looked up from germline, CDR1 is ENHRY and CDR2 is SYGVKD. This CDR3 has 14 amino acids. For the CDR3, the DNA is TGTGCCATCACTTCGTACAGGGTGGGCACTGAAGCTTTCTTT. It yields the protein CAITSYRVGTEAFF.

Of note for this clone: The identical CDR3 is also encoded by other nucleotide sequences in the sample. CDR3 protein: CASSQETGTEAFF. The DNA of the CDR3 is TGCGCCAGCAGCCAAGAAACGGGGACTGAAGCTTTCTTT. The chain is built from TRBV4-3 and TRBJ1-1; no firm D call. Germline V CDR1 and CDR2: LGHNA, YSLEER. Trimming took 0 bases from V and 5 from J, leaving 7 bases between them. The CDR3 contains 13 residues.

This sequence joins TRBV7-6 and TRBJ2-7; 11 nucleotides line up with TRBD1. V trimming: 4 bases; J trimming: 3 bases; junction bases outside the gene matches: 8. Per the germline V gene, CDR1 is SGHVS and CDR2 is FNYEAQ. The CDR3 contains 16 residues. The CDR3 is CASSSPGTGGIYEQYF. CDR3 bases: TGTGCCAGCAGCTCCCCCGGGACAGGGGGTATCTACGAGCAGTACTTC.

V gene TRBV19 combines with J gene TRBJ1-1; perhaps TRBD1 as D (5 bases). The germline V and J ends were trimmed by 7 bases and 4 bases, with 16 bases remaining between them. CDR3 length: 14 amino acids. Germline CDR1 and CDR2: LNHDA and SQIVND (reference sequence). CDR3 in amino acids: CASKLGGTGTEAFF. The CDR3 DNA follows: TGTGCCAGTAAATTAGGCGGGACGGGCACTGAAGCTTTCTTT.

CDR3 loop: CASSLGTNSYEQYF. As DNA, the CDR3 is TGTGCCAGCAGCTTAGGGACAAACTCCTACGAGCAGTACTTC. The genes are TRBV7-8 and TRBJ2-7; tentative D call: TRBD1 (5 bases). The CDR3 loop spans 14 amino acids. Germline V CDR1 and CDR2: SGHVS, FQNEAQ. Trimming pared 1 base from V and 0 bases from J, leaving 7 bases between.

This clone was counted once. The chain recombines TRBV6-6 with TRBJ1-6; 9 nucleotides match TRBD1. The V segment lost 0 bases and the J segment 18 bases; nucleotides outside the gene matches: 6. Looked up from germline, CDR1 is MNHNY and CDR2 is SVGAGI (reference sequence). The CDR3 loop spans 13 amino acids. The CDR3 coding sequence is TGTGCCAGCAGTTACTCGTGGGACAGGGTCCCCCACTTT. This translates into CASSYSWDRVPHF.

Here the CDR3 DNA reads TGTGCCAGCTCACCGAGCAACGGGGGTCCCTACGAGCAGTACGTC. Protein: CASSPSNGGPYEQYV. The genes are TRBV18 and TRBJ2-7; the D gene is possibly TRBD2 (6 bases). V was pared by 3 bases and J by 2 bases, with 14 bases between. CDR3 size: 15 residues. The germline gives CDR1 KGHSH, CDR2 LQKENI.

The chain is built from TRBV1 and TRBJ2-5; the table's D call TRBD2 went unverified against the DNA. TRBV1 corresponds to a pseudogene. CDR3 size: 21 residues. CDR3 loop: CTSSQDLSVASGGINQETQYF. CDR3 bases: TGCACCAGCAGCCAAGATCTGTCGGTGGCTAGCGGGGGGATAAACCAAGAGACCCAGTACTTC.

J is TRBJ2-1 and V is TRBV29-1, with a tentative D call TRBD1 (5 bases). Between the trimmed V and J ends, which lost 7 bases and 4 bases, there was a span of 14 bases. The CDR3 has 13 residues. The germline gives CDR1 SQVTM, CDR2 ANQGSEA. The CDR3 protein is CSANGAFYNEQFF. The CDR3 DNA sequence: TGCAGCGCCAATGGGGCCTTTTACAATGAGCAGTTCTTC.

V is TRBV9 and J is TRBJ2-7; TRBD1 matches at 9 bases. Germline CDR1 reads SGDLS; CDR2 reads YYNGEE. This CDR3 has 16 residues. V lost 0 bases to trimming and J lost 5 bases; unmatched junction nucleotides: 9. CDR3 in DNA: TGTGCCAGCAGCGTAGCTCGGGACAGGGAGGGAAACGAGCAGTACTTC. It is translated as CASSVARDREGNEQYF.

The rearrangement links TRBV18 to TRBJ1-4; the D is unclear. Trimming stripped 0 bases from V and 7 bases from J, with 27 bases between. Germline V gene sequence: CDR1 KGHSH, CDR2 LQKENI. CDR3 length equals 20 residues. The CDR3 bases are TGTGCCAGCTCACCACCCGAGGAGGGCCCGTTTAGTGAAGGTCGTGAAAAACTGTTTTTT. Its protein product is CASSPPEEGPFSEGREKLFF.

The sample holds one count of this clone. The chain recombines TRBV5-1 with TRBJ2-5, with D unresolved. Trimming left V 2 bases short and J 5 bases short, with 7 bases between. This CDR3 is built from 12 residues. Germline V gives CDR1 SGHRS, CDR2 YFSETQ. Here the CDR3 DNA reads TGCGCCAGCAGCTTCCAGTTGGAGACCCAGTACTTC. Translating it yields CASSFQLETQYF.

This clone was seen a few times. This chain uses TRBV6-5 with TRBJ1-1, with TRBD1 identical over 9 bases. This CDR3 is 12 amino acids long. With V trimmed by 7 bases and J by 10 bases, 7 bases remained unmatched. CDR1 is MNHEY, CDR2 SVGAGI, per germline. CDR3 nucleotides: TGTGCCAGCACCGCTAACAGGGGGCGAGCTTTCTTT. It specifies CASTANRGRAFF.

This clone was picked up a small number of times. The J gene is TRBJ1-5, the V gene TRBV5-4; 8 bases line up with TRBD1. Trimming took 2 bases from V and 0 from J; bases not matched to a gene: 7. The CDR3 runs 17 residues. Per germline, CDR1 SGHNT and CDR2 YYREEE (reference sequence). Here the CDR3 reads CASSFEQGGDSNQPQHF. As DNA, the CDR3 is TGTGCCAGCAGCTTCGAACAGGGGGGGGATAGCAATCAGCCCCAGCATTTT. The entire variable domain, with the rest obtained from reference TRBV5-4 and TRBJ1-5, is as follows: ETGVTQSPTHLIKTRGQQVTLRCSSQSGHNTVSWYQQALGQGPQFIFQYYREEENGRGNFPPRFSGLQFPNYSSELNVNALELDDSALYLCASSFEQGGDSNQPQHFGDGTRLSIL.

The chain uses TRBV5-1 and TRBJ2-3; 7 bases agree with TRBD2. Germline assignment: CDR1 SGHRS and CDR2 YFSETQ. The CDR3 length is 16 residues. Trimming at V came to 1 base and at J to 1 base, leaving 6 bases not matched to a gene. DNA of the CDR3: TGCGCCAGCAGCTTGCAGCTTGCGGGGGGCACAGATACGCAGTATTTT. As protein: CASSLQLAGGTDTQYF.

The chain employs TRBV6-5 and TRBJ1-2; D might be TRBD1 (5 bases). CDR3 length equals 13 residues. CDR1 is MNHEY, CDR2 SVGAGI, per germline. Trimming left V 4 bases short and J 2 bases short, with 8 bases between. The CDR3 nucleotides are TGTGCCAGCAGTTCCGACAGCAACTATGGCTACACCTTC. It encodes CASSSDSNYGYTF.

The V call is TRBV2, the J call TRBJ2-4, with D perhaps matching TRBD1 (5 bases). The CDR3 is 13 residues long. Trimming cost V 7 bases and J 5 bases, with 12 bases left between them. Germline CDR1 SNHLY, CDR2 FYNNEI. This CDR3 is CASTGQGENIQYF. The CDR3 nucleotides read TGTGCCAGCACCGGGCAGGGTGAAAACATTCAGTACTTC.

The CDR3 bases are TGTGCCAGCAGTGAAGGTGGGACAGGGGTATCCCTCTATGGCTACACCTTC. Protein: CASSEGGTGVSLYGYTF. The J gene is TRBJ1-2, the V gene TRBV6-1, with 10 nucleotides matching TRBD1. CDR3 length: 17 residues. After removal of 1 base from V and 4 bases from J, the junction contained 9 bases not matched to a gene. CDR1 and CDR2 from the germline V gene are MNHNS and SASEGT.